This TCR beta chain comes out of a study of a mutant IDH1 vaccine in newly diagnosed glioma. Time point reported: baseline, week 1 (first vaccination visit). The treatment here: pre-vaccination baseline after standard-of-care therapy. Profiling relied on immunoSEQ multiplex PCR, and the TCRdb table lists in-frame clones only, not all of them. This sample has 15,000 or so clones, with 80% found just once. The sequence came from a man aged 35 to 55 with glioma. The sample here was PBMCs, taken from a glioma patient treated with radiotherapy, temozolomide or both.

CDR3 in amino acids: CASSLSGTGELFF. The DNA for the CDR3 is TGTGCCAGCAGTTTAAGCGGAACCGGGGAGCTGTTTTTT. The chain recombines TRBV7-9 with TRBJ2-2; D is possibly TRBD2 (5 bases). This CDR3 comprises 13 residues. Germline V gene sequence: CDR1 SEHNR, CDR2 FQNEAQ (reference sequence). Deletions cut 6 bases from V and 5 bases from J, with 10 bases between.